The next 14 T cell receptor beta chains were all read from a single sample in a study of cytomegalovirus exposure and HLA in healthy donors. The PCR had 60 Vbeta and 13 Jbeta primers. The method was immunoSEQ multiplex PCR; TCRdb's version includes in-frame clones alone and lacks a portion of them. The sample has more than 140,000 clones; roughly 81% are singletons. Sequences were obtained from PBMCs. The receptors come from a female donor in good health and CMV-seronegative.

The J gene is TRBJ2-7, the V gene TRBV7-2, with 11 nucleotides matching TRBD2. Germline values: CDR1 SGHTA, CDR2 FQGNSA. The CDR3 spans 16 residues. Trimming cost V 5 bases and J 5 bases; bases outside gene matches: 11. This CDR3 is CASSPHSGRAIDEQYF. The CDR3 DNA sequence: TGTGCCAGCAGCCCTCATAGCGGGAGGGCAATCGACGAGCAGTACTTC.

The V call is TRBV19, the J call TRBJ2-1; D is perhaps TRBD2 (6 bases). CDR3 size: 13 residues. With 2 bases removed from V and 8 bases from J, the gap between germline ends came to 10 bases. Germline V lookup: CDR1 LNHDA, CDR2 SQIVND (reference sequence). As DNA, the CDR3 is TGTGCCAGTAGTATACTAGCTAGCGATGAGCAGTTCTTC. This codes for CASSILASDEQFF.

This sequence joins TRBV19 and TRBJ1-6; 10 bases map to TRBD1. V dropped 3 bases and J dropped 7; count of bases not matched to a gene: 0. CDR3 size: 14 residues. Germline V lookup: CDR1 LNHDA, CDR2 SQIVND (reference sequence). The CDR3 protein is CASSMGQGNSPLHF. CDR3 sequence (DNA): TGTGCCAGTAGTATGGGACAGGGGAATTCACCCCTCCACTTT.

This clone was detected once. The chain recombines TRBV10-3 with TRBJ1-2, with a weak D call TRBD1 (5 bases). V lost 3 bases to trimming and J lost 1 base, with 9 bases between them. The germline CDR1 and CDR2 sequences are ENHRY and SYGVKD. The CDR3 loop spans 14 amino acids. Here the CDR3 DNA reads TGTGCCATCAGTGACCCGACAGATAACTATGGCTACACCTTC. As protein: CAISDPTDNYGYTF.

The rearrangement links TRBV28 to TRBJ2-7; a possible D gene is TRBD1 (5 bases). Trimming shortened V by 2 bases and J by 5 bases, and 10 bases separated the two germline ends. The CDR3 covers 13 residues. The V gene's germline CDR1 is MDHEN and CDR2 SYDVKM. The CDR3 nucleotides are TGTGCCAGCAGTTTAGATGGGGCGGACGAGCAGTACTTC. It yields the protein CASSLDGADEQYF.

This clone occurred once. The chain is built from TRBV10-2 and TRBJ2-7, with 14 positions matching TRBD2. The CDR3 runs to 21 residues. V shed 0 bases and J 3 bases; nucleotides not matched to a gene: 16. Looked up from germline, CDR1 is WSHSY and CDR2 is SAAADI. DNA for the CDR3: TGCGCCAGCAGTGAGTCGCAGTTCGGGACTAGCGGGAGTAGGGTAATCTACGAGCAGTACTTC. Encoded protein: CASSESQFGTSGSRVIYEQYF.

This clone appeared once. The rearrangement links TRBV10-3 to TRBJ1-5, with TRBD1 matching over 9 bases. There are 16 residues in the CDR3. CDR1 and CDR2 from the germline V gene are ENHRY and SYGVKD. Trimming cost V 5 bases and J 1 base; bases outside gene matches: 6. The DNA for the CDR3 is TGTGCCATCAGTTCTGGGACAGGGAGGAGCAATCAGCCCCAGCATTTT. Protein product: CAISSGTGRSNQPQHF.

The V and J genes are TRBV10-1 and TRBJ1-1, with D maybe TRBD1 (5 bases). The CDR3 contains 14 residues. The V end was cut by 3 bases, the J end by 6 bases, with 14 bases between. The germline V gene has CDR1 WNHNN and CDR2 SYGVQD (reference sequence). CDR3 DNA: TGCGCCAGCAGTGATAAGGGCAGGGTGGCTGAAGCTTTCTTT. Its protein product is CASSDKGRVAEAFF.

This clone was seen a few times. The chain uses TRBV7-9 and TRBJ2-7, with D maybe TRBD2 (5 bases). Germline-derived CDR1 and CDR2 are SEHNR and FQNEAQ (reference sequence). This CDR3 is 12 amino acids long. V lost 6 bases, J lost 2 bases, and 8 bases lay in between. The chain's CDR3 is CASRPGTYEQYF. The CDR3 DNA follows: TGTGCCAGCAGGCCGGGGACCTACGAGCAGTACTTC.

The genes are TRBV20-1 and TRBJ2-5, with D maybe TRBD2 (7 bases). CDR1 DFQATT and CDR2 SNEGSKA come from the germline V gene (reference sequence). V gave up 1 base and J gave up 9 bases, with 9 bases separating them. The CDR3 extends over 11 amino acids. The CDR3 is CSARGEGAQYF. As DNA, the CDR3 is TGCAGTGCTAGAGGGGAGGGGGCCCAGTACTTC.

The chain links TRBV7-9 to TRBJ2-1; 10 bases are a match to TRBD2. This CDR3 contains 14 residues. Trimming at V came to 4 bases and at J to 7 bases, leaving 4 bases not matched to a gene. Looked up from germline, CDR1 is SEHNR and CDR2 is FQNEAQ (reference sequence). Written as DNA, the CDR3 is TGTGCCAGCAGCTACGGGACTAGCGAAAATGAGCAGTTCTTC. Translated: CASSYGTSENEQFF. Combining the CDR3 with reference TRBV7-9 and TRBJ2-1 gives the whole variable domain DTGVSQNPRHKITKRGQNVTFRCDPISEHNRLYWYRQTLGQGPEFLTYFQNEAQLEKSRLLSDRFSAERPKGSFSTLEIQRTEQGDSAMYLCASSYGTSENEQFFGPGTRLTVL.

This clone was seen more than once but under ten times. The rearrangement links TRBV7-8 to TRBJ2-2; TRBD1 agrees at 8 bases. Germline CDR1 reads SGHVS; CDR2 reads FQNEAQ. CDR3 length equals 16 residues. Germline trimming cut 3 bases from V and 7 bases from J; bases unmatched to any gene: 10. The CDR3 coding sequence is TGTGCCAGCAGCTTCACAGACAGGGGTGTTGGCGGGGAGCTGTTTTTT. It codes for CASSFTDRGVGGELFF.

The chain employs TRBV6-1 and TRBJ1-2; TRBD1 matches at 9 bases. This CDR3 contains 15 residues. Trimming removed 5 bases from V and 5 bases from J; junction bases left unmatched: 9. Germline V gene data show CDR1 as MNHNS and CDR2 as SASEGT. Here the CDR3 reads CASSSGQGGFYGYTF. DNA for the CDR3: TGTGCCAGCAGTTCGGGACAGGGTGGGTTTTATGGCTACACCTTC.

The chain couples TRBV10-3 to TRBJ1-6; maybe TRBD1 (5 bases). Germline V gene sequence: CDR1 ENHRY, CDR2 SYGVKD. This CDR3 contains 16 residues. V was trimmed by 2 bases and J by 2 bases, leaving 10 bases between them. The CDR3 DNA reads as TGTGCCATCAGTGAGGATCAGGGAACCTATAATTCACCCCTCCACTTT. Amino acid sequence: CAISEDQGTYNSPLHF.